The 8 T cell receptor beta chains presented below share a single source sample, sequenced in a study of blood T cell repertoires in COVID-19 (TCRdb year 2020). Library preparation employed the immunoSEQ multiplex PCR assay. As stored in TCRdb, this immuneACCESS dataset retains in-frame rearrangements with V and J assigned. A fraction of the clones does not appear; measured against another copy, unresolved V genes explain less than half of the discrepancy, and the remainder lacks a known reason. For this sample the table gives approximately 210,000 clones, of which about four fifths were detected only once. Of the sample, over 6% is held by the ten largest clones. The sample taken for sequencing was peripheral blood. The receptors were gathered from a woman older than 75 with COVID-19, enrolled during active disease.

J is TRBJ2-1 and V is TRBV29-1; weak D call: TRBD2 (6 bases). CDR1 SQVTM and CDR2 ANQGSEA come from the germline V gene. The CDR3 length is 15 residues. V was trimmed by 3 bases and J by 0 bases, leaving 12 bases between them. The CDR3 DNA reads as TGCAGCGTTGACTCCCTAGCGAGCTCCTACAATGAGCAGTTCTTC. It translates to CSVDSLASSYNEQFF.

J is TRBJ1-2 and V is TRBV2; 7 nucleotides match TRBD1. The J segment lost 4 bases and the V segment lost 6 bases, leaving 14 bases of the junction unmatched. Germline CDR1 and CDR2: SNHLY and FYNNEI. The CDR3 consists of 16 residues. CDR3 nucleotides: TGTGCCAGCAGGTCCCCAGGGGGATTATGGCTCTATGGCTACACCTTC. Its translation is CASRSPGGLWLYGYTF.

The genes are TRBV10-1 and TRBJ2-2; 10 bases are shared with TRBD2. Germline loops: CDR1 WNHNN, CDR2 SYGVQD (reference sequence). The length of the CDR3 is 15 residues. J was trimmed by 2 bases and V by 5 bases; bases with no gene match: 2. The CDR3 region is CASSRTSGNTGELFF. CDR3 nucleotide sequence: TGCGCCAGCAGTAGGACTAGCGGCAACACCGGGGAGCTGTTTTTT.

This clone has just one count. For the CDR3, the DNA is TGCGCCAGCAGGCCGGGGGCAGGGGGCGACGCAACTAATGAAAAACTGTTTTTT. This gives the protein CASRPGAGGDATNEKLFF. The chain uses TRBV5-1 and TRBJ1-4; TRBD1 aligns across 8 bases. This CDR3 is built from 18 residues. The V gene end was trimmed by 5 bases and the J gene end by 0 bases; junction bases not matched to a gene: 12. The germline CDR1 and CDR2 sequences are SGHRS and YFSETQ.

V gene TRBV12-3 or TRBV12-4 combines with J gene TRBJ2-5; D not resolved. Trimming took 4 bases from V and 4 from J, leaving 4 bases between them. The CDR3 is made up of 11 amino acids. CDR3 loop: CASSYRETQYF. In nucleotides, the CDR3 is TGTGCCAGCAGTTATAGAGAGACCCAGTACTTC.

The chain joins TRBV12-3 or TRBV12-4 to TRBJ2-7; 10 positions agree with TRBD2. V gave up 4 bases and J gave up 5 bases; unmatched junction bases: 2. This CDR3 spans 13 amino acids. The CDR3 region is CASSSSGRNEQYF. The CDR3 DNA is TGTGCCAGCAGTTCTAGCGGGAGAAACGAGCAGTACTTC.

The chain combines TRBV6-5 with TRBJ2-3; 12 nucleotides match TRBD2. V lost 4 bases and J lost 14; bases outside the gene matches: 7. Germline V gene sequence: CDR1 MNHEY, CDR2 SVGAGI. CDR3 length: 13 residues. CDR3 DNA sequence: TGTGCCAGCAGTTTCACTAGCGGGGGGCCCGGGTATTTT. It specifies CASSFTSGGPGYF.

The chain links TRBV2 to TRBJ2-3, with a tentative D call TRBD1 (5 bases). CDR3 length: 12 residues. CDR1 and CDR2 from the germline V gene are SNHLY and FYNNEI. The germline V and J ends were trimmed by 7 bases and 6 bases, with 11 bases remaining between them. In DNA form, the CDR3 reads TGTGCCAGCATTCCAGCAGGGGATACGCAGTATTTT. As protein: CASIPAGDTQYF.